The 12 T cell receptor beta chains below come from one sample, sequenced in a study of cytomegalovirus exposure and HLA in healthy donors. PCR was performed using 60 Vbeta and 13 Jbeta primers. Sequencing used immunoSEQ multiplex PCR; TCRdb keeps in-frame clones, though not all of them. The top ten hold about 1% of the sample, which has 130,000 or so clones, 70% to 80% seen once. Material: PBMCs. Receptor source: a woman aged 55-75 years in good health and CMV-seronegative.

This rearrangement joins TRBV28 to TRBJ1-3; D is possibly TRBD1 (5 bases). CDR3 length equals 16 residues. V was shortened by 5 bases and J by 7 bases, with 21 bases between the two germline ends. Per the germline V gene, CDR1 is MDHEN and CDR2 is SYDVKM. CDR3 protein: CASSPLGGVLRNTIYF. In DNA form, the CDR3 reads TGTGCCAGCAGTCCCCTCGGGGGGGTCCTCCGGAACACCATATATTTT.

The genes are TRBV6-5 and TRBJ1-6, with 7 bases identical to TRBD1. The CDR3 is 13 residues long. J gave up 10 bases and V 5 bases, and 5 bases lay outside the gene matches. The germline V gene has CDR1 MNHEY and CDR2 SVGAGI. The CDR3 region is CASSSRDRSPLHF. In DNA, the CDR3 is TGTGCCAGCAGTAGCCGGGACAGATCACCCCTCCACTTT.

This clone occurred a few times. This chain joins TRBV19 and TRBJ2-7; D not resolved. Trimming stripped 3 bases from V and 3 bases from J, with 9 bases between. Germline lookup yields CDR1 LNHDA and CDR2 SQIVND (reference sequence). This CDR3 has 13 residues. CDR3 nucleotide sequence: TGTGCCAGTAGTATGGAACAGTTCTACGAGCAGTACTTC. Translating gives CASSMEQFYEQYF.

The chain employs TRBV2 and TRBJ1-5; TRBD1 aligns across 9 bases. CDR1 is SNHLY, CDR2 FYNNEI, per germline. Trimming cost V 6 bases and J 1 base; bases outside gene matches: 4. The CDR3 totals 15 residues. CDR3 DNA sequence: TGTGCCAGCAGAGAGACAGGGGGGAGCAATCAGCCCCAGCATTTT. The encoded protein is CASRETGGSNQPQHF. The whole variable domain, filled in from reference TRBV2 and TRBJ1-5, reads EPEVTQTPSHQVTQMGQEVILRCVPISNHLYFYWYRQILGQKVEFLVSFYNNEISEKSEIFDDQFSVERPDGSNFTLKIRSTKLEDSAMYFCASRETGGSNQPQHFGDGTRLSIL.

The chain carries TRBV30 and TRBJ2-7; D gene ambiguous. Germline CDR1 GTSNPN, CDR2 SVGIG (reference sequence). V was clipped by 3 bases and J by 9 bases, with 15 bases between them. The CDR3 contains 12 residues. For the CDR3, the DNA is TGTGCCTGGAGCGTGGGCCCAGTGGTGCAGTACTTC. Protein sequence: CAWSVGPVVQYF.

In this sample, this clone turned up once. The chain couples TRBV5-1 to TRBJ1-4; TRBD1 might be the D (5 bases). CDR3 size: 17 residues. CDR1 is SGHRS and CDR2 is YFSETQ in the germline V gene. The ends were cut back, 4 bases at V and 8 bases at J, with 24 bases in the middle. The CDR3 sequence: CASSAGAESSTGEKLFF. For the CDR3, the DNA is TGCGCCAGCAGCGCTGGGGCGGAGTCCTCCACGGGCGAAAAACTGTTTTTT.

The rearrangement joins TRBV18 to TRBJ2-3, with 11 bases that match TRBD1. The V and J ends lost 4 bases and 4 bases, in that order; junction bases with no gene match: 1. This CDR3 has 14 residues. CDR1 and CDR2 from the germline V gene are KGHSH and LQKENI. For the CDR3, the DNA is TGTGCCAGCTCACGGGACAGGGGGTCAGATACGCAGTATTTT. This translates into CASSRDRGSDTQYF. The variable domain in full, with the rest retrieved from reference TRBV18 and TRBJ2-3, is NAGVMQNPRHLVRRRGQEARLRCSPMKGHSHVYWYRQLPEEGLKFMVYLQKENIIDESGMPKERFSAEFPKEGPSILRIQQVVRGDSAAYFCASSRDRGSDTQYFGPGTRLTVL.

The chain combines TRBV6-5 with TRBJ1-1, with 9 positions matching TRBD1. The CDR3 covers 14 residues. V gave up 6 bases and J gave up 5 bases; unmatched junction bases: 7. The germline CDR1 and CDR2 sequences are MNHEY and SVGAGI. The CDR3 nucleotides read TGTGCCAGCAGGGTGGGACAGGGAGGAACTGAAGCTTTCTTT. This sequence encodes CASRVGQGGTEAFF.

V gene TRBV29-1 combines with J gene TRBJ2-3, with TRBD2 identical over 12 bases. V dropped 7 bases and J dropped 1; count of bases not matched to a gene: 0. In germline, CDR1 is SQVTM, CDR2 ANQGSEA. The CDR3 is 13 amino acids. The CDR3 loop is CSGTSGGTDTQYF. The CDR3 DNA reads as TGCAGCGGGACTAGCGGGGGCACAGATACGCAGTATTTT.

This chain connects TRBV5-1 to TRBJ2-3; 7 nucleotides line up with TRBD1. Germline V gene lookup returns CDR1 SGHRS and CDR2 YFSETQ. The trim removed 5 bases at V and 3 bases at J, leaving 9 bases unmatched. This CDR3 has 15 residues. CDR3 residues: CASRLVQGKTDTQYF. In DNA, the CDR3 is TGCGCCAGCAGACTCGTACAGGGGAAAACAGATACGCAGTATTTT.

The chain links TRBV6-1 to TRBJ2-7, with 9 positions matching TRBD1. Germline CDR1 is MNHNS and CDR2 is SASEGT. The CDR3 contains 15 residues. V dropped 4 bases and J dropped 2; count of bases not matched to a gene: 6. The CDR3 loop reads CASSGTRDRAYEQYF. The CDR3 DNA is TGTGCCAGCAGTGGAACCCGGGACAGGGCCTACGAGCAGTACTTC.

This rearrangement joins TRBV5-1 to TRBJ2-1; 7 bases are shared with TRBD1. CDR1 and CDR2 from the germline V gene are SGHRS and YFSETQ. The CDR3 is 14 residues long. V lost 3 bases to trimming and J lost 5 bases; unmatched junction nucleotides: 5. The CDR3 DNA reads as TGCGCCAGCAGCTACAGGGGTGATAACAATGAGCAGTTCTTC. Residues: CASSYRGDNNEQFF.